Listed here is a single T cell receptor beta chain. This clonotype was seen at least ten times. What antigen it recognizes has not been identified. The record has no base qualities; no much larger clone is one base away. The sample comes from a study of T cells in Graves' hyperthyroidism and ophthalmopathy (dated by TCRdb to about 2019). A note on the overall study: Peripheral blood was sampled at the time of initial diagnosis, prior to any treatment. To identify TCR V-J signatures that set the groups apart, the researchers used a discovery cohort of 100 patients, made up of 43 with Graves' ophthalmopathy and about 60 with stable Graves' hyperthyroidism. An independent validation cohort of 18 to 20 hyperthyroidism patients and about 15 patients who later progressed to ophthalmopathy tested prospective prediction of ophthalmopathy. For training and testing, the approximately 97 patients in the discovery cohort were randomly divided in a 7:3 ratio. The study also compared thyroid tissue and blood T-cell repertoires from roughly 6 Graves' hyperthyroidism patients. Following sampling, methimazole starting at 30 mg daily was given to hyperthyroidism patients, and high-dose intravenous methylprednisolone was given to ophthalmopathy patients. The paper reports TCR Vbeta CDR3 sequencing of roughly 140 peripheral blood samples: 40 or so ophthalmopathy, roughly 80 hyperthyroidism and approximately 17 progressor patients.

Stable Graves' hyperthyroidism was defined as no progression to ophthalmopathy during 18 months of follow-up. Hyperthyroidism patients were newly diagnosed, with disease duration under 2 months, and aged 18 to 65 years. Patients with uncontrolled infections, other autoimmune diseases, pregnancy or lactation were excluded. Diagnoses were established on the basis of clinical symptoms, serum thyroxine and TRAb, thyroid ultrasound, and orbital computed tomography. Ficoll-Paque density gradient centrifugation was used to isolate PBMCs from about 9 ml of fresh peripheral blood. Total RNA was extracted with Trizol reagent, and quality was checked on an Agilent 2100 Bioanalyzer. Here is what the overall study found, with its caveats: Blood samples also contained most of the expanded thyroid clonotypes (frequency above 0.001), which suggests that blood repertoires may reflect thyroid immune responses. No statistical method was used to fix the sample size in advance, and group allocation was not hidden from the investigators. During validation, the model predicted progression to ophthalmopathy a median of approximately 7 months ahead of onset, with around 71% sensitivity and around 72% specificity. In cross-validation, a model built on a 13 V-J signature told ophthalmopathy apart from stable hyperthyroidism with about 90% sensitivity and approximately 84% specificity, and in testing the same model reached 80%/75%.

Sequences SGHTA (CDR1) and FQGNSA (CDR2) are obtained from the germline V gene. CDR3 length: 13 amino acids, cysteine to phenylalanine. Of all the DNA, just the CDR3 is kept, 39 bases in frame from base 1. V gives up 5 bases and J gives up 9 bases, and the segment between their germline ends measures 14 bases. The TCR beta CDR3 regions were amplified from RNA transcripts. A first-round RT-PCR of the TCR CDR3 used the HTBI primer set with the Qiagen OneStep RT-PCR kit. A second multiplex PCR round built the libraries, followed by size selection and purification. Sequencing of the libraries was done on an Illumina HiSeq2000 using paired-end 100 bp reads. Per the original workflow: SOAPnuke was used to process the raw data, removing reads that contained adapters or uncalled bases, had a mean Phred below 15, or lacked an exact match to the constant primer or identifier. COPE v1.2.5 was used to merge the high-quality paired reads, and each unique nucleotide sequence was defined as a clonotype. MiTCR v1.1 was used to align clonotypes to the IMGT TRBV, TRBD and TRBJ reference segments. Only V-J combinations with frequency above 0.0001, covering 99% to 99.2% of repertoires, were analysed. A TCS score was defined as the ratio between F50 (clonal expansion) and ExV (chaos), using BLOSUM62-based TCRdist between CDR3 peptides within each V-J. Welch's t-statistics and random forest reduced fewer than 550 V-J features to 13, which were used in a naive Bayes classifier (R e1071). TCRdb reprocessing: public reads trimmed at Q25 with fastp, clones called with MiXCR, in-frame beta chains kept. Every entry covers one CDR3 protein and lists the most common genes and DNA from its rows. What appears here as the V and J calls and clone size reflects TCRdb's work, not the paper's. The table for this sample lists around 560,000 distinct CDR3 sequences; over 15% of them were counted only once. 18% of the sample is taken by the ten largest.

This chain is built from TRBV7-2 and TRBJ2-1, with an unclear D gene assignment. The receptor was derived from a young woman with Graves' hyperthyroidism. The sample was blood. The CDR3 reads CASSPLGLGEQFF. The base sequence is TGTGCCAGCAGCCCCCTAGGTTTGGGTGAGCAGTTCTTC. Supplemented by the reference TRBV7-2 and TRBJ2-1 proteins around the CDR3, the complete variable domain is GAGVSQSPSNKVTEKGKDVELRCDPISGHTALYWYRQSLGQGLEFLIYFQGNSAPDKSGLPSDRFSAERTGGSVSTLTIQRTQQEDSAVYLCASSPLGLGEQFFGPGTRLTVL.